Sequencing of this T cell receptor (beta chain) was carried out in a study of T cell responses to AZD1222 COVID-19 vaccine. Remarks on this clone: Its target is unknown.

The method was immunoSEQ multiplex PCR; TCRdb's version includes in-frame clones alone and lacks a portion of them. The table shows about 190,000 clones, with 75% to 90% occurring only once. CDR3 length: 14 amino acids. General study findings and limits: Without day 14 samples, only post-peak T cell repertoires were studied. Only six or seven AZD1222 recipients tested seropositive at baseline. Dominant CD4 TCR responses targeted spike regions 160-218 and 743-854.

Sequences were derived from peripheral blood, sampled on day 0 of AZD1222 vaccination. The TCR sequence derives from an adult in good health. The chain joins TRBV21-1 to TRBJ2-7; the DNA was not used to check the table's D call, TRBD2. TRBV21-1 is shown as a pseudogene. The CDR3 region has the DNA TGTGCCAGCAGCACAAGAGGACGGCGGGACGAGCAGTACTTC. Protein: CASSTRGRRDEQYF.